This T cell receptor beta chain came from a study of blood T cell repertoires in COVID-19. The authors' processing: Amplified reference gene primers provided the basis for estimating nucleated cell counts. Here immunoSEQ multiplex PCR was the method, and the copy in TCRdb shows in-frame clones only, minus some. V and J calls and clone size are those listed in that table; D and trimming were worked out from the DNA. The sample carries about 91,000 clones, roughly four fifths recorded once. Losses at the gene ends were 3 bases for V and 2 bases for J; bases not matched to a gene: 6. The CDR3 runs to 15 residues. Per germline, CDR1 SGHRS and CDR2 YFSETQ.

This TCR was recovered from a man aged 45-60 years with active or convalescent COVID-19. Sequencing input: peripheral blood. This chain connects TRBV5-1 to TRBJ2-7; 9 bases are shared with TRBD1. The CDR3 nucleotides are TGCGCCAGCAGCTGGGGCGGGACAGGGACCTACGAGCAGTACTTC. This translates into CASSWGGTGTYEQYF.